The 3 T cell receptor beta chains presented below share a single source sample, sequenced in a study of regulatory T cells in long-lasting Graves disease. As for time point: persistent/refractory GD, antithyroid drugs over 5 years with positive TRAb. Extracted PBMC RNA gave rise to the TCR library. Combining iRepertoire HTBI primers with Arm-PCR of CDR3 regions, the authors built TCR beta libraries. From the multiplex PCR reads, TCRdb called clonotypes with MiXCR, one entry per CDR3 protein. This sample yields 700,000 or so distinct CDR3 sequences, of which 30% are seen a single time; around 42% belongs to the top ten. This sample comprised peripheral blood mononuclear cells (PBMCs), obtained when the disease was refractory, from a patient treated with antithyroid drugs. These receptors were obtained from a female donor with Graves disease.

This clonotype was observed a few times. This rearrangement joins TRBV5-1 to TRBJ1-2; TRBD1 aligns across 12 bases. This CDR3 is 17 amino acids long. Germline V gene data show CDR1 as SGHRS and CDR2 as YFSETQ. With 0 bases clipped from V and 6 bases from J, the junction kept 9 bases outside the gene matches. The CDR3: CASSLAGTGGSRDGYTF. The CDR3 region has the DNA TGCGCCAGCAGCTTGGCCGGGACAGGGGGCTCAAGGGATGGCTACACCTTC.

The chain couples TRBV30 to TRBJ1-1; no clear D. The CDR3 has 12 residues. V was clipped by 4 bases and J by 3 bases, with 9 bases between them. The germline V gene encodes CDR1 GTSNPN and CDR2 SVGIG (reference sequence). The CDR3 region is CAWKSRDTEAFF. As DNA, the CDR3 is TGTGCCTGGAAGAGCCGGGACACTGAAGCTTTCTTT.

The CDR3: CASSYSPSGARSYEQYF. The CDR3 DNA follows: TGTGCCAGCAGTTACTCACCTAGCGGGGCCCGCTCCTACGAGCAGTACTTC. J is TRBJ2-5 and V is TRBV6-2 or TRBV6-3, with 9 bases matching TRBD2. The J call could be wrong; TRBJ2-7 is a better fit for the DNA end. CDR1 MNHEY and CDR2 SVGEGT come from the germline V gene. The CDR3 is 17 amino acids.